Included here is one T cell receptor beta chain sequence, with context. This entry is derived from a study of CD8 T cells in Susac syndrome. It was with random hexamers that 0.5 to 1 ug RNA was reverse transcribed. The TCR beta CDR3 was amplified by immunoSEQ multiplex PCR across 54 Vbeta, 13 Jbeta. TCRdb redid the calling of the immunoSEQ multiplex PCR reads with MiXCR, one entry per CDR3 protein. Found here are 400,000 to 550,000 distinct CDR3 sequences, 75% to 90% of them singletons; the top ten hold about 0.1%. The multiple sclerosis control cohort comprised treatment-naive individuals presenting with stable or active relapsing-remitting disease. Between the trimmed V and J ends, which lost 0 bases and 2 bases, there was a span of 14 bases. Germline V gene data show CDR1 as DFQATT and CDR2 as SNEGSKA (reference sequence). CDR3 length: 16 amino acids.

This TCR derives from a human donor with multiple sclerosis. The sample consisted of CD8+ T cells from PBMCs. The V and J genes are TRBV20-1 and TRBJ1-5, with D possibly matching TRBD1 (6 bases). The DNA of the CDR3 is TGCAGTGCTAGAGAGCGCAGGGGAGGCGGCAATCAGCCCCAGCATTTT. This encodes CSARERRGGGNQPQHF.